This T cell receptor (beta chain) was identified during a study of blood T cell repertoires in COVID-19. The overall study: COVID-19 samples, acute and convalescent, were from the United States, Italy and Spain. PBMCs, B-cell-depleted T cells, or T cells were the source of the cDNA or gDNA that made up the material.

Assay: immunoSEQ multiplex PCR; the TCRdb copy retains only in-frame clones and omits some. Found here are about 240,000 clones, about 86% of them singletons; the top ten hold more than 8%. This CDR3 comprises 13 residues. Trimming removed 5 bases from V and 6 bases from J, with 13 bases in between. The sample comprised peripheral blood. This chain connects TRBV12-3 or TRBV12-4 to TRBJ1-2; D perhaps matches TRBD1 (6 bases). The sequence was collected from a woman older than 75 with acute or convalescent COVID-19. CDR3 DNA: TGTGCCAGCAGTCCGTCGACAGGTCATGGCTACACCTTC. Its translation is CASSPSTGHGYTF.